This TCR beta chain was sequenced in a study of cytomegalovirus exposure and HLA in healthy donors. Study-wide context: Roughly 80% of 350 to 400 genotyped donors fell in the Caucasian-associated ancestry cluster.

This clone was picked up a small number of times. Its antigen is still unknown. Study-level results: Overall, 164 TCR beta chains were annotated as cytomegalovirus-associated. According to reports, the classifier identified cytomegalovirus status with high specificity and sensitivity.

Vbeta (60) and Jbeta (13) primers were used in the PCR. Data came from immunoSEQ multiplex PCR; TCRdb stores just in-frame clones and leaves some out. The sample includes over 100,000 clones, 50% to 80% seen only once; the top ten take roughly 8.6%. This receptor was taken from a woman aged 40 to 55 in good health and CMV-seropositive. Sequencing was carried out using PBMCs.

In DNA form, the CDR3 reads TGTGCCAGCAGGGACAGGGCGGCCGGGGAGCTGTTTTTT. Translation: CASRDRAAGELFF. The rearrangement links TRBV13 to TRBJ2-2, with 8 bases identical to TRBD1. Trimming at V came to 6 bases and at J to 6 bases, leaving 3 bases not matched to a gene. The germline gives CDR1 PRHDT, CDR2 FYEKMQ (reference sequence). The CDR3 is 13 amino acids.